This TCR beta chain came from a study of cytomegalovirus exposure and HLA in healthy donors. Concerning this clone itself: Its cognate antigen is unknown.

Study observations and caveats: By HLA locus, TCR association rates varied in a later analysis, with DRB1 showing the most and HLA-C the fewest. There were some V segments, including TRBV6-2 and TRBV6-3, excluded as indistinguishable. When analyzed later, a missense DCLRE1C variant was found to be linked to TCR beta V- and J-gene trimming.

V gave up 2 bases and J gave up 0 bases; unmatched junction bases: 5. There are 16 residues in the CDR3. Germline CDR1 and CDR2: SEHNR and FQNEAQ (reference sequence). PCR involved 60 Vbeta and 13 Jbeta primers. TCRdb's table, derived via immunoSEQ multiplex PCR, lists solely in-frame clones and lacks some. The sample holds approximately 260,000 clones; over 90% are singletons and the top ten take 1.7%. The sequenced sample was PBMCs. The clonotype comes from a girl aged 2-10 years in good health and CMV-seronegative. This sequence joins TRBV7-9 and TRBJ2-7, with 9 bases matching TRBD1. DNA for the CDR3: TGTGCCAGCAGCTTACGGACAGGGGCGAACTCCTACGAGCAGTACTTC. Its translation: CASSLRTGANSYEQYF.